The 27 T cell receptor beta chains listed next were all sequenced from one sample in a study of T cells after yellow fever vaccination. TCRdb ran MiXCR on the 5' RACE reads and lists one entry per CDR3 protein. The table includes 500,000 to 650,000 distinct CDR3 sequences, more than 9% detected once. Sequencing was performed on PBMCs, taken on the day of the yellow fever booster vaccination. Receptors were obtained from a man aged 25 to 45 who received the YFV17D yellow fever vaccine.

This clonotype was observed a few times. The chain combines TRBV24-1 with TRBJ1-2; D possibly corresponds to TRBD1 (5 bases). Per the germline V gene, CDR1 is KGHDR and CDR2 is SFDVKD. The CDR3 sequence is 14 residues long. V was clipped by 0 bases and J by 4 bases, with 8 bases between them. CDR3 DNA: TGTGCCACCAGTGATTTGTGGGGGAGCTATGGCTACACCTTC. Protein sequence: CATSDLWGSYGYTF.

This clonotype was counted a few times. V gene TRBV6-2 or TRBV6-3 combines with J gene TRBJ1-2; 7 nucleotides agree with TRBD1. This CDR3 spans 17 amino acids. Per the germline V gene, CDR1 is MNHEY and CDR2 is SVGEGT. V lost 6 bases, J lost 1 base, and 14 bases stayed unmatched. As DNA, the CDR3 is TGTGCCAGCAGGATCTTAGGACAGGACGTCGATAACTATGGCTACACCTTC. Protein product: CASRILGQDVDNYGYTF.

There are a few counts of this clonotype. The J gene is TRBJ1-5, the V gene TRBV6-5; D perhaps matches TRBD1 (5 bases). V gave up 4 bases and J gave up 2 bases, with 15 bases separating them. This CDR3 spans 16 amino acids. Looked up from germline, CDR1 is MNHEY and CDR2 is SVGAGI. The CDR3: CASSSLGTKGNQPQHF. DNA of the CDR3: TGTGCCAGCAGTTCCCTTGGGACTAAGGGCAATCAGCCCCAGCATTTT.

This chain links TRBV15 with TRBJ1-1; the D is unclear. Germline CDR1 reads LNHNV; CDR2 reads YYDKDF (reference sequence). The V and J ends lost 0 bases and 4 bases respectively, with 0 bases between them. The CDR3 runs 11 residues. CDR3 sequence (DNA): TGTGCCACCAGCAGAGACACTGAAGCTTTCTTT. Protein sequence: CATSRDTEAFF.

V and J are TRBV5-1 and TRBJ2-5; D is uncertain. Looked up from germline, CDR1 is SGHRS and CDR2 is YFSETQ. Trimming removed 6 bases from V and 6 bases from J, with 18 bases in between. This CDR3 comprises 14 residues. The CDR3 region is CASTGTSLGKTQYF. CDR3 coding DNA: TGCGCCAGCACCGGAACTTCTTTGGGGAAGACCCAGTACTTC.

The chain is built from TRBV7-9 and TRBJ2-4; 7 bases agree with TRBD2. This CDR3 contains 15 residues. Germline CDR1 is SEHNR and CDR2 is FQNEAQ (reference sequence). The junction had 12 bases not matched to a gene; V was cut back by 8 bases and J by 5 bases. In DNA, the CDR3 is TGTGCCAGCGCCCTGACTCCGGGAGGCCAAAACATTCAGTACTTC. It specifies CASALTPGGQNIQYF.

The sample holds a few counts of this clonotype. The genes are TRBV3-1 and TRBJ2-2; 7 bases fit TRBD2. CDR1 LGHDT and CDR2 YNNKEL come from the germline V gene (reference sequence). The CDR3 is 20 residues long. Trimming cost V 3 bases and J 0 bases; bases outside gene matches: 16. The DNA of the CDR3 is TGTGCCAGCAGCCACATGCCCCGCTCAGCGGGACTCGCGAACACCGGGGAGCTGTTTTTT. It specifies CASSHMPRSAGLANTGELFF.

This clonotype was picked up one time. This chain connects TRBV7-2 to TRBJ2-1; a possible D gene is TRBD2 (5 bases). Trimming removed 11 bases at V and 6 bases at J, with 17 bases between. The CDR3 is 13 residues long. Germline CDR1 SGHTA, CDR2 FQGNSA. The CDR3 is CAGGNSGGNEQFF. The CDR3 DNA reads as TGTGCCGGTGGGAACAGCGGCGGCAATGAGCAGTTCTTC.

This clonotype was picked up a small number of times. The chain employs TRBV6-2 or TRBV6-3 and TRBJ1-5; D is uncertain. Germline V gene sequence: CDR1 MNHEY, CDR2 SVGEGT. V lost 6 bases and J lost 5, with 17 bases in between. CDR3 size: 15 residues. The CDR3 spells CASRSHLSYDQPQHF. The CDR3 DNA sequence: TGTGCCAGCAGGTCCCACCTAAGCTATGATCAGCCCCAGCATTTT.

The V call is TRBV5-1, the J call TRBJ2-3; a weak D match, TRBD2 (6 bases). V shed 2 bases and J shed 3 bases, with 16 bases lying between them. This CDR3 contains 16 residues. Germline CDR1 reads SGHRS; CDR2 reads YFSETQ. This CDR3 is CASSFIWEEATDTQYF. The DNA for the CDR3 is TGCGCCAGCAGCTTTATTTGGGAGGAGGCAACAGATACGCAGTATTTT.

As DNA, the CDR3 is TGCGCCAGCAGCTTGGGGACTACGGAAATCGGGCAGTACTTC. Encoded protein: CASSLGTTEIGQYF. The chain employs TRBV5-1 and TRBJ2-7, with a possible D match to TRBD2 (6 bases). This CDR3 has 14 residues. Trimming stripped 0 bases from V and 9 bases from J, with 16 bases between. Germline-derived CDR1 and CDR2 are SGHRS and YFSETQ.

The chain recombines TRBV30 with TRBJ2-2, with D possibly matching TRBD1 (5 bases). The CDR3 extends over 15 amino acids. Trimming shortened V by 2 bases and J by 5 bases, and 15 bases separated the two germline ends. Germline V gives CDR1 GTSNPN, CDR2 SVGIG (reference sequence). The CDR3 region has the DNA TGTGCCTGGAGTTTTCCTGACCGACAGACCGGGGAGCTGTTTTTT. Translated: CAWSFPDRQTGELFF.

In DNA, the CDR3 is TGTGCCAGCAGCTACGGGACAGGGGGAGAGGACACTGAAGCTTTCTTT. Amino acid sequence: CASSYGTGGEDTEAFF. V gene TRBV7-3 combines with J gene TRBJ1-1; 11 nucleotides agree with TRBD1. The CDR3 spans 16 residues. V dropped 4 bases and J dropped 3; count of bases not matched to a gene: 7. Germline-derived CDR1 and CDR2 are SGHTA and FQGTGA.

The chain is built from TRBV24-1 and TRBJ2-1; D remains ambiguous. The ends were cut back, 3 bases at V and 12 bases at J, with 14 bases in the middle. CDR3 length equals 13 residues. In germline, CDR1 is KGHDR, CDR2 SFDVKD. The CDR3 nucleotides are TGTGCCACCAGTGATGAGACCGAAAGGAGGCAGTTCTTC. The encoded protein is CATSDETERRQFF.

This clonotype was detected a few times. The chain employs TRBV29-1 and TRBJ2-5; D unclear. The length of the CDR3 is 14 residues. V was pared by 1 base and J by 5 bases, with 14 bases between. Germline CDR1 reads SQVTM; CDR2 reads ANQGSEA. The CDR3 sequence: CSVEVVRRRETQYF. As DNA, the CDR3 is TGCAGCGTTGAAGTCGTTCGACGCAGGGAGACCCAGTACTTC.

This clonotype showed up just a few times. The J gene is TRBJ2-7, the V gene TRBV6-5, with D perhaps TRBD2 (5 bases). Looked up from germline, CDR1 is MNHEY and CDR2 is SVGAGI. The CDR3 has 14 residues. V shed 0 bases and J shed 0 bases, with 6 bases lying between them. CDR3 amino acids: CASSYSRDSYEQYF. Here the CDR3 DNA reads TGTGCCAGCAGTTACTCACGGGACTCCTACGAGCAGTACTTC.

This clonotype was recorded a few times. J is TRBJ2-1 and V is TRBV20-1, with TRBD2 matching over 10 bases. The V and J ends lost 4 bases and 1 base, in that order; junction bases with no gene match: 7. In germline, CDR1 is DFQATT, CDR2 SNEGSKA (reference sequence). The CDR3 totals 16 residues. The CDR3 reads CSAISSGGLSYNEQFF. The CDR3 bases are TGCAGTGCTATTTCTAGCGGGGGCCTATCCTACAATGAGCAGTTCTTC.

This clonotype was detected only a few times. The gene calls are TRBV12-3 or TRBV12-4 and TRBJ2-1; no reliable D call. This CDR3 contains 12 residues. The V gene lost 5 bases and the J gene lost 12 bases, with 14 bases spanning the gap. CDR3 in amino acids: CASSPPMSGQFF. DNA of the CDR3: TGTGCCAGCAGTCCCCCGATGTCTGGGCAGTTCTTC.

This clonotype occurred a few times. The chain recombines TRBV12-3 or TRBV12-4 with TRBJ2-3, with no clear D. V dropped 0 bases and J dropped 1 base, with 11 bases sitting between them. CDR3 size: 16 residues. The CDR3 spells CASSLALGIGTDTQYF. CDR3 coding DNA: TGTGCCAGCAGTTTAGCGCTGGGGATCGGCACAGATACGCAGTATTTT.

In its sample, this clonotype was seen a few times. The chain recombines TRBV20-1 with TRBJ2-3, with TRBD2 identical over 10 bases. The CDR3 is made up of 15 amino acids. V lost 3 bases to trimming and J lost 2 bases; unmatched junction nucleotides: 5. Looked up from germline, CDR1 is DFQATT and CDR2 is SNEGSKA (reference sequence). This CDR3 reads CSASLLAGVTDTQYF. The CDR3 DNA reads TGCAGTGCTAGCCTCCTAGCGGGGGTCACAGATACGCAGTATTTT.

This clonotype was counted only a few times. V is TRBV7-9 and J is TRBJ2-7; D gene unclear. Trimming took off 2 bases at V and 0 bases at J, with 11 bases between the two ends. The CDR3 is 15 amino acids. Germline V lookup: CDR1 SEHNR, CDR2 FQNEAQ (reference sequence). In DNA form, the CDR3 reads TGTGCCAGCAGCTTACGTAGAGACTTCTCCTACGAGCAGTACTTC. Translation: CASSLRRDFSYEQYF.

The chain has TRBV5-1 and TRBJ2-7, with 7 bases fitting TRBD2. The length of the CDR3 is 16 residues. The J segment lost 0 bases and the V segment lost 3 bases, leaving 9 bases of the junction unmatched. The germline gives CDR1 SGHRS, CDR2 YFSETQ. The CDR3 reads CASSSTGGSSSYEQYF. The DNA of the CDR3 is TGCGCCAGCAGCTCTACTGGCGGGAGCAGCTCCTACGAGCAGTACTTC. The variable domain in full, completed from reference TRBV5-1 and TRBJ2-7, reads KAGVTQTPRYLIKTRGQQVTLSCSPISGHRSVSWYQQTPGQGLQFLFEYFSETQRNKGNFPGRFSGRQFSNSRSEMNVSTLELGDSALYLCASSSTGGSSSYEQYFGPGTRLTVT.

This clonotype has more than one count but fewer than ten. This chain uses TRBV28 with TRBJ2-5; TRBD2 might be the D (6 bases). The length of the CDR3 is 15 residues. Trimming took 2 bases from V and 5 from J, leaving 15 bases between them. Germline V lookup: CDR1 MDHEN, CDR2 SYDVKM. The CDR3, as DNA: TGTGCCAGCAGTTTAAGGGGCGCGGGAAGTGAGACCCAGTACTTC. Amino acids: CASSLRGAGSETQYF.

This clonotype appeared many times. V usage is TRBV7-2 and J usage is TRBJ2-3; D is possibly TRBD2 (6 bases). The CDR3 sequence is 13 residues long. V lost 3 bases to trimming and J lost 5 bases, with 9 bases between them. CDR1 and CDR2 from the germline V gene are SGHTA and FQGNSA. The CDR3 reads CASSFGGEDTQYF. CDR3 nucleotides: TGTGCCAGCAGCTTCGGGGGAGAAGATACGCAGTATTTT.

This clonotype was seen once. The rearrangement uses TRBV7-2 and TRBJ2-7; 7 nucleotides align to TRBD2. The CDR3 runs to 16 residues. Germline V gives CDR1 SGHTA, CDR2 FQGNSA. V trimming: 4 bases; J trimming: 3 bases; junction bases outside the gene matches: 12. Here the CDR3 DNA reads TGTGCCAGCAGCTCACAAGCGGGGAGGAAGGGCTACGAGCAGTACTTC. It codes for CASSSQAGRKGYEQYF.

The chain combines TRBV7-2 with TRBJ1-2; D uncertain. Germline CDR1 SGHTA, CDR2 FQGNSA. Trimming took off 5 bases at V and 1 base at J, with 5 bases between the two ends. CDR3 length: 12 amino acids. CDR3 sequence (DNA): TGTGCCAGCAGCCCCATTAACTATGGCTACACCTTC. The encoded protein is CASSPINYGYTF.

Ten or more counts support this clonotype. The chain carries TRBV20-1 and TRBJ1-5; D remains unclear. There are 12 residues in the CDR3. CDR1 and CDR2 from the germline V gene are DFQATT and SNEGSKA (reference sequence). V was cut by 5 bases and J by 7 bases, with 12 bases left in between. CDR3 sequence: CSAARKEQPQHF. The CDR3 DNA reads as TGCAGTGCTGCCCGTAAGGAGCAGCCCCAGCATTTT.